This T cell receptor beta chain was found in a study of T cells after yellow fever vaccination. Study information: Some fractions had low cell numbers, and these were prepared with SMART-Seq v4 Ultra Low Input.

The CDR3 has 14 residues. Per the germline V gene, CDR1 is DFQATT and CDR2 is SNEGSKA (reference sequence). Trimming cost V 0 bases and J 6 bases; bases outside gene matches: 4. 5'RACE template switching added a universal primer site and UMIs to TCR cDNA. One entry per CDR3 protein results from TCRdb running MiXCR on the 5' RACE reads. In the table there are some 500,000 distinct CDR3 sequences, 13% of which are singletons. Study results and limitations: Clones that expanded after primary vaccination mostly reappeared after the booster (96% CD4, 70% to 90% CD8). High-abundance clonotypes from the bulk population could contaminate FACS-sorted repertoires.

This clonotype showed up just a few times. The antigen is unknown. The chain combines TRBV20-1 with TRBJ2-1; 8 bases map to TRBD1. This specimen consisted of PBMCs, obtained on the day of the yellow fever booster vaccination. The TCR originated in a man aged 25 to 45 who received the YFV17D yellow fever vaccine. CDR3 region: CSARDLTGANEQFF. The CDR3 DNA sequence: TGCAGTGCTAGAGATCTGACAGGGGCCAATGAGCAGTTCTTC.